The rows below give T cell receptor beta chains drawn from one sample of a study of human T cells and chemical hapten exposure. TCRdb re-called the RACE reads with MiXCR, one entry per CDR3 protein. The top ten hold 2.5% to 4% of the sample, which has approximately 70,000 distinct CDR3 sequences, 7.5% to 10% seen once. The sequencing used whole blood, collected in connection with sensitization to the hapten diphenylcyclopropenone (DPC). Receptors were obtained from a woman aged 40 to 55 with alopecia areata. Some clones in this sample may be carry-over from other donors' samples. Each CDR3 is given with its conserved first and last residue. D genes are given only for firm matches. Only part of the rows carry a size: once, few, many, or a class if the clone is expanded.

j_call d_call v_call clone_size cdr3_aa cdr3_nt
TRBJ2-3 TRBD2 TRBV20-1 few CSARGSGAPDTQYF TGCAGTGCTAGAGGCAGCGGGGCCCCAGATACGCAGTATTTT
TRBJ1-1 TRBD1 TRBV29-1 many CSVGQGARAEAFF TGCAGCGTCGGTCAGGGGGCGAGAGCTGAAGCTTTCTTT
TRBJ2-3 . TRBV7-9 few CASSARGSFTDTQYF TGTGCCAGCAGCGCCAGGGGTAGTTTCACAGATACGCAGTATTTT
TRBJ1-6 . TRBV7-9 few CASSLAYYNSPLHF TGTGCCAGCAGCTTAGCGTATTATAATTCACCCCTCCACTTT
TRBJ1-2 . TRBV6-2/TRBV6-3 . CASREWDGYTF TGTGCCAGCCGAGAGTGGGATGGCTACACCTTC
TRBJ1-1 . TRBV15 many CATSSASEGTEAFF TGTGCCACCAGCAGTGCATCGGAGGGTACTGAAGCTTTCTTT
TRBJ2-7 . TRBV7-6 . CASSLSGDYYEQYF TGTGCCAGCAGCTTATCGGGCGATTACTACGAGCAGTACTTC
TRBJ2-6 . TRBV7-9 many CASSLRGTRNSGANVLTF TGTGCCAGCAGCTTACGGGGGACCAGGAACTCTGGGGCCAACGTCCTGACTTTC
TRBJ2-7 . TRBV15 few CATSRDRGGQPHEQYF TGTGCCACCAGCAGAGATAGAGGCGGACAGCCGCACGAGCAGTACTTC
TRBJ2-1 TRBD1 TRBV20-1 few CSALGDRSSYNEQFF TGCAGTGCTCTTGGGGACAGGAGCTCCTACAATGAGCAGTTCTTC
TRBJ2-1 TRBD1 TRBV29-1 once CSVSPGQTNYNEQFF TGCAGCGTTTCTCCGGGACAGACTAACTACAATGAGCAGTTCTTC
TRBJ2-5 . TRBV18 few CASSQTSPPQETQYF TGTGCCAGCTCACAGACCTCTCCCCCCCAAGAGACCCAGTACTTC
TRBJ1-1 . TRBV5-5 few CASSFLREANTEAFF TGTGCCAGCAGCTTTCTTCGGGAAGCGAACACTGAAGCTTTCTTT
TRBJ2-3 . TRBV11-2 . CASSLGVHTQYF TGTGCCAGCAGCTTAGGCGTACATACGCAGTATTTT
TRBJ1-1 . TRBV6-2/TRBV6-3 . CATTDPNTEAFF TGTGCCACCACGGACCCTAACACTGAAGCTTTCTTT
TRBJ2-7 . TRBV20-1 many CSALRGYEQYF TGCAGTGCCCTGAGAGGATACGAGCAGTACTTC
TRBJ1-1 . TRBV29-1 . CSVATGIMTEAFF TGCAGCGTAGCTACAGGGATTATGACTGAAGCTTTCTTT
TRBJ1-2 TRBD1 TRBV4-3 many CASSQDWTGTGYTF TGCGCCAGCAGCCAAGATTGGACAGGGACGGGCTACACCTTC
TRBJ1-4 . TRBV20-1 many CSARDSHGKLFF TGCAGTGCTAGAGATTCCCACGGAAAACTGTTTTTT
TRBJ2-7 TRBD1 TRBV7-6 many CASSSRQGVSYEQYF TGTGCCAGCAGCTCGAGACAGGGGGTTTCCTACGAGCAGTACTTC
TRBJ2-2 . TRBV18 few CASSQYGGDTGELFF TGTGCCAGCTCACAGTACGGTGGTGACACCGGGGAGCTGTTTTTT
TRBJ1-6 . TRBV20-1 . CSARTDYNSPLHF TGCAGTGCCCGGACAGACTATAATTCACCCCTCCACTTT
TRBJ1-1 . TRBV10-1 . CASRDTLNTEAFF TGCGCCAGCAGGGACACGTTGAACACTGAAGCTTTCTTT
TRBJ1-5 . TRBV6-5 many CASSYSRGPGRPQHF TGTGCCAGCAGTTACTCGAGAGGGCCCGGGCGTCCCCAGCATTTT
TRBJ2-4 TRBD2 TRBV12-3/TRBV12-4 few CASRGLAGPQYF TGTGCCAGCAGAGGACTAGCGGGGCCTCAGTACTTC
TRBJ2-5 TRBD1 TRBV11-2 many CASTPRDRGPQETQYF TGTGCCAGCACCCCCCGGGACAGGGGCCCTCAAGAGACCCAGTACTTC
TRBJ2-3 TRBD1 TRBV12-3/TRBV12-4 many CASSPTDRGLTDTQYF TGTGCCAGCAGTCCCACGGACAGGGGGCTTACAGATACGCAGTATTTT
TRBJ2-1 . TRBV12-5 . CASGVIGEQFF TGTGCTAGTGGTGTTATCGGTGAGCAGTTCTTC
TRBJ2-7 TRBD2 TRBV7-2 many CASSLGPLAGGAYEQYF TGTGCCAGCAGCTTAGGCCCACTAGCGGGGGGCGCCTACGAGCAGTACTTC
TRBJ2-1 TRBD1 TRBV10-3 . CATRMDRAGEQFF TGTGCCACCCGGATGGACAGGGCGGGTGAGCAGTTCTTC
TRBJ2-3 TRBD1 TRBV7-2 many CASSASLTGALDTDTQYF TGTGCCAGCAGCGCTTCACTGACAGGGGCGTTAGACACAGATACGCAGTATTTT
TRBJ1-2 TRBD1 TRBV6-2/TRBV6-3 many CASSHRGTYGYTF TGTGCCAGCAGTCACAGGGGTACCTATGGCTACACCTTC
TRBJ1-6 TRBD1 TRBV5-1 . CASSLSGQGSSPLHF TGCGCCAGCAGCTTGTCGGGACAGGGGAGTTCACCCCTCCACTTT
TRBJ1-6 . TRBV4-3 many CASSRGQNSPLHF TGCGCCAGCAGCCGTGGACAGAATTCACCCCTCCACTTT
TRBJ2-1 TRBD1 TRBV28 many CASVGTGDYNEQFF TGTGCCAGCGTTGGGACAGGGGACTACAATGAGCAGTTCTTC
TRBJ1-2 . TRBV4-2 . CASSQVSRYGYTF TGTGCCAGCAGCCAAGTCAGCCGGTATGGCTACACCTTC
TRBJ1-6 . TRBV4-3 many CASSQGVSPDRSPLHF TGCGCCAGCAGCCAAGGGGTTAGCCCAGACCGTTCACCCCTCCACTTT